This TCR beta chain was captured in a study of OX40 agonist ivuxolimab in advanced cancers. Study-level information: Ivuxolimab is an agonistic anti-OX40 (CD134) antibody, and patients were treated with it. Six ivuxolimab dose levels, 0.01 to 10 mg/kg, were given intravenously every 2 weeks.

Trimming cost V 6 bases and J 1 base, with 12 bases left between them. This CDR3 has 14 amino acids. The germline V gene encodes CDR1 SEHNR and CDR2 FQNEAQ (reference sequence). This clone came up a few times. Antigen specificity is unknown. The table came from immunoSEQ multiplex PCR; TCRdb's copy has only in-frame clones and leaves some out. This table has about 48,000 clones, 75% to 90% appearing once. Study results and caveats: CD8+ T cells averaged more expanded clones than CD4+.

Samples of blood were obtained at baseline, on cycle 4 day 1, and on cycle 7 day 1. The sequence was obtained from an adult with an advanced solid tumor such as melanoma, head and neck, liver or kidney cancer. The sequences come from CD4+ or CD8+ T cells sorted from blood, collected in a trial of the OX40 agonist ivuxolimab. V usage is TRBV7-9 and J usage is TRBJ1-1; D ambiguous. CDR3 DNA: TGTGCCAGCAGAGCACCCGACTGGAACACTGAAGCTTTCTTT. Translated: CASRAPDWNTEAFF.